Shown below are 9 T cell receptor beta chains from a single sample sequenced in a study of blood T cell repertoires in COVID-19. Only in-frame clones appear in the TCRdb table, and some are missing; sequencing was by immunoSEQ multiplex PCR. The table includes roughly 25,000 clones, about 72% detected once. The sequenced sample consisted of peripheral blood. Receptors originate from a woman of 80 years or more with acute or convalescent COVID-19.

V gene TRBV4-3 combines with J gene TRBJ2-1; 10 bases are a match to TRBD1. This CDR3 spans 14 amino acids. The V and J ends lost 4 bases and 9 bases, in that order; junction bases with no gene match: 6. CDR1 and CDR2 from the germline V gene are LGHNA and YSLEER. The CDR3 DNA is TGCGCCAGCAGCCCCGATCGACAGGGGGCTGAGCAGTTCTTC. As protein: CASSPDRQGAEQFF.

For the CDR3, the DNA is TGTGCCAGCAGCTTCTCAGGACTAGCAAGCTACAATGAGCAGTTCTTC. Translation gives CASSFSGLASYNEQFF. The chain couples TRBV11-3 to TRBJ2-1; 8 positions agree with TRBD2. Germline CDR1 is SGHNT and CDR2 is YENEEA. This CDR3 contains 16 residues. V was clipped by 3 bases and J by 3 bases; unmatched bases: 7.

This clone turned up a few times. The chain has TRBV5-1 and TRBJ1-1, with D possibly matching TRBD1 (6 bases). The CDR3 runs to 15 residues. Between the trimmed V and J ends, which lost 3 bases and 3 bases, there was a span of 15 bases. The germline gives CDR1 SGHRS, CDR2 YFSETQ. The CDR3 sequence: CASSSTGRGDTEAFF. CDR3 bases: TGCGCCAGCAGCTCCACAGGGAGGGGGGACACTGAAGCTTTCTTT.

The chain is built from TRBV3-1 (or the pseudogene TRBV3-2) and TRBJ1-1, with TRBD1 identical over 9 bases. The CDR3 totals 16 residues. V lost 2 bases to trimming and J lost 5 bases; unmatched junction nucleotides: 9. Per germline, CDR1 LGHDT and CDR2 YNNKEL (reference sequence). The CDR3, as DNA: TGTGCCAGCAGCCAACCGTACACCGGGACAGGGACTGAAGCTTTCTTT. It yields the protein CASSQPYTGTGTEAFF.

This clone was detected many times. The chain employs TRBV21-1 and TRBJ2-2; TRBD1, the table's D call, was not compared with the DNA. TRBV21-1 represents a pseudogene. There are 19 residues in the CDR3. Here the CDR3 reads CASSNPYADSKLNTGELFF. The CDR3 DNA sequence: TGTGCCAGCAGCAACCCGTATGCCGACAGCAAGCTTAACACCGGGGAGCTGTTTTTT.

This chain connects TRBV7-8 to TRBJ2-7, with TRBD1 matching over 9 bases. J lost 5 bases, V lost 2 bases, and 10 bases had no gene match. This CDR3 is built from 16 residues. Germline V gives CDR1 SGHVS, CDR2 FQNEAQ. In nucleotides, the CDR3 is TGTGCCAGCAGCTTACAGCCGACGGGACAGGGTCACGAGCAGTACTTC. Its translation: CASSLQPTGQGHEQYF. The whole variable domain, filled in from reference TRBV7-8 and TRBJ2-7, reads GAGVSQSPRYKVAKRGQDVALRCDPISGHVSLFWYQQALGQGPEFLTYFQNEAQLDKSGLPSDRFFAERPEGSVSTLKIQRTQQEDSAVYLCASSLQPTGQGHEQYFGPGTRLTVT.

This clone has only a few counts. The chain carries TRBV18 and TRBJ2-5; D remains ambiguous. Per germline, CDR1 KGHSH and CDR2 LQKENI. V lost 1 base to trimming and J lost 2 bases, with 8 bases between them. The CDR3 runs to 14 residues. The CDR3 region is CASSPLRRQETQYF. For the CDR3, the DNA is TGTGCCAGCTCACCACTCCGGCGGCAAGAGACCCAGTACTTC.

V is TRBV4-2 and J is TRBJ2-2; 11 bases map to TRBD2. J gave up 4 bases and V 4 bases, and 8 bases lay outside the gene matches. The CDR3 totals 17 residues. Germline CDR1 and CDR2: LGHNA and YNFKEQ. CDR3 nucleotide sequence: TGTGCCAGCAGCCGCGTCCGTAGCGGGGGGGTCACCGGGGAGCTGTTTTTT. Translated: CASSRVRSGGVTGELFF.

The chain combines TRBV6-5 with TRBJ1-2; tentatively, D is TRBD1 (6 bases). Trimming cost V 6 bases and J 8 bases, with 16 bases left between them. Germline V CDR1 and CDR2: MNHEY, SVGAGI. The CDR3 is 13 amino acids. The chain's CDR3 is CASRGHPTGGYTF. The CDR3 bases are TGTGCCAGCAGGGGACATCCTACGGGAGGCTACACCTTC.